This T cell receptor (beta chain) was sequenced in a study of blood T cells in healthy people across ages. The V end was cut by 1 base, the J end by 11 bases, with 13 bases between. The germline V gene has CDR1 SQVTM and CDR2 ANQGSEA. The CDR3 has 12 residues. Together with a sample-barcoded 5' primer, a J-beta primer mix was included in a second PCR lasting about 7 to 11 cycles. TCRdb passed the 5' RACE reads through MiXCR, listing each CDR3 protein once. The profile covers hundreds of thousands of distinct CDR3 sequences, with 47% appearing a single time and 20% to 25% taken by the ten largest. Findings of the study overall: The unknown donor CMV status may have confounded expanded clonotype changes.

As regards this clonotype: The antigen remains undetermined.

The receptor's source is a man older than 75 in good health. Material: blood. The chain joins TRBV29-1 to TRBJ2-3; a possible D gene is TRBD2 (5 bases). The CDR3 region is CSVEGASPEQYF. CDR3 DNA sequence: TGCAGCGTTGAAGGCGCTAGCCCGGAGCAGTATTTT.